One and the same sample provided the 29 T cell receptor beta chains below, sequenced in a study of cytomegalovirus exposure and HLA in healthy donors. The PCR had 60 Vbeta and 13 Jbeta primers. Assay: immunoSEQ multiplex PCR; the TCRdb copy retains only in-frame clones and omits some. Of 100,000 or so clones listed, roughly 80% are singletons. Sequencing used PBMCs. The source of these receptors is a young man in good health and CMV-seropositive.

The chain carries TRBV27 and TRBJ2-3; 15 nucleotides line up with TRBD2. Trimming at V came to 3 bases and at J to 5 bases, leaving 3 bases not matched to a gene. The germline gives CDR1 MNHEY, CDR2 SMNVEV (reference sequence). The CDR3 totals 16 residues. The DNA of the CDR3 is TGTGCCAGCAGTTTCGGACTAGCGGGGGGGGTAGATACGCAGTATTTT. This codes for CASSFGLAGGVDTQYF.

The chain links TRBV28 to TRBJ1-4; 7 bases are a match to TRBD1. Germline V gene sequence: CDR1 MDHEN, CDR2 SYDVKM. V lost 6 bases and J lost 10; bases outside the gene matches: 5. The CDR3 is 12 residues long. CDR3 protein: CASRAGGGKLFF. The CDR3 nucleotides are TGTGCCAGCAGAGCAGGGGGTGGAAAACTGTTTTTT. Filled out from reference TRBV28 and TRBJ1-4, the complete variable domain reads DVKVTQSSRYLVKRTGEKVFLECVQDMDHENMFWYRQDPGLGLRLIYFSYDVKMKEKGDIPEGYSVSREKKERFSLILESASTNQTSMYLCASRAGGGKLFFGSGTQLSVL.

The chain combines TRBV11-2 with TRBJ2-2, with 9 bases matching TRBD2. The CDR3 covers 17 residues. V lost 4 bases and J lost 5; bases outside the gene matches: 11. CDR1 and CDR2 (germline): SGHAT, FQNNGV. In DNA, the CDR3 is TGTGCCAGCAGCTCCTACGGGCGGGGGGGCTTGACCGGGGAGCTGTTTTTT. This encodes CASSSYGRGGLTGELFF.

A few counts support this clone. This chain connects TRBV4-1 to TRBJ2-7; 7 nucleotides line up with TRBD1. V trimming: 1 base; J trimming: 4 bases; junction bases outside the gene matches: 16. This CDR3 has 18 residues. Germline V lookup: CDR1 MGHRA, CDR2 YSYEKL. CDR3 sequence: CASSQVGMEDRFWYEQYF. CDR3 bases: TGCGCCAGCAGCCAAGTGGGCATGGAGGACAGGTTTTGGTACGAGCAGTACTTC.

This clone showed up just a few times. The chain is built from TRBV16 and TRBJ1-5, with TRBD1 matching 8 bases. In germline, CDR1 is KGHSY, CDR2 FQNENV. V was pared by 0 bases and J by 7 bases, with 2 bases of the junction left unmatched. CDR3 size: 14 residues. The CDR3 is CASSQSQGAQPQHF. CDR3 DNA: TGTGCCAGCAGCCAATCTCAGGGGGCCCAGCCCCAGCATTTT.

V and J are TRBV10-2 and TRBJ1-1; D is uncertain. The CDR3 sequence is 13 residues long. The V end was cut by 7 bases, the J end by 4 bases, with 13 bases between. Germline-derived CDR1 and CDR2 are WSHSY and SAAADI. The CDR3 DNA sequence: TGCGCCAGCATGATCACGGGGTTCACTGAAGCTTTCTTT. Amino acids: CASMITGFTEAFF.

This clone was recorded a few times. The V call is TRBV28, the J call TRBJ1-4; 8 bases are a match to TRBD1. The CDR3 runs 15 residues. The germline V gene has CDR1 MDHEN and CDR2 SYDVKM. V lost 6 bases to trimming and J lost 5 bases; unmatched junction nucleotides: 8. Here the CDR3 reads CASSSTGGGNEKLFF. The CDR3 DNA reads TGTGCCAGCAGCTCTACAGGGGGGGGAAATGAAAAACTGTTTTTT.

There are a few counts of this clone. V gene TRBV5-4 combines with J gene TRBJ1-1; perhaps TRBD1 as D (5 bases). The CDR3 loop spans 14 amino acids. CDR1 and CDR2 from the germline V gene are SGHNT and YYREEE (reference sequence). V was trimmed by 2 bases and J by 1 base, leaving 9 bases between them. CDR3 sequence (DNA): TGTGCCAGCAGCTTAGCAGGGAAGAACACTGAAGCTTTCTTT. Residues: CASSLAGKNTEAFF.

The V gene is TRBV2, the J gene TRBJ2-1, with TRBD1 identical over 10 bases. The germline gives CDR1 SNHLY, CDR2 FYNNEI. The CDR3 extends over 17 amino acids. V lost 6 bases and J lost 5; bases outside the gene matches: 13. The CDR3 DNA reads TGTGCCAGCAGGGTCACATTAGGACAGGGGGGGGACAATGAGCAGTTCTTC. It translates to CASRVTLGQGGDNEQFF.

The rearrangement links TRBV4-1 to TRBJ2-3, with D unclear. The CDR3 loop spans 18 amino acids. With 0 bases removed from V and 2 bases from J, the gap between germline ends came to 18 bases. Germline V gene data show CDR1 as MGHRA and CDR2 as YSYEKL. CDR3: CASSQDRVIPTNTDTQYF. The CDR3, as DNA: TGCGCCAGCAGCCAAGACAGAGTCATACCCACTAACACAGATACGCAGTATTTT.

The rearrangement uses TRBV27 and TRBJ2-1, with 7 positions matching TRBD1. V was clipped by 4 bases and J by 1 base; unmatched bases: 1. The CDR3 extends over 14 amino acids. Germline-derived CDR1 and CDR2 are MNHEY and SMNVEV (reference sequence). The CDR3 bases are TGTGCCAGCAGTTCACAGGGGTCCTACAATGAGCAGTTCTTC. It codes for CASSSQGSYNEQFF.

The chain carries TRBV27 and TRBJ2-1, with D maybe TRBD2 (7 bases). This CDR3 has 13 residues. The germline CDR1 and CDR2 sequences are MNHEY and SMNVEV (reference sequence). With 2 bases removed from V and 14 bases from J, the gap between germline ends came to 16 bases. The CDR3 region is CASSLLFGGPEFF. The CDR3 nucleotides are TGTGCCAGCAGTTTACTTTTCGGGGGGCCTGAGTTCTTC.

CDR3 nucleotides: TGTGCCAGTAGTGATTGGCAGTTATACAATGAGCAGTTCTTC. Translated, it gives CASSDWQLYNEQFF. The rearrangement uses TRBV19 and TRBJ2-1; D not resolved. Trimming cost V 5 bases and J 4 bases, with 12 bases left between them. The CDR3 consists of 14 residues. Germline V gene data show CDR1 as LNHDA and CDR2 as SQIVND (reference sequence).

This chain joins TRBV11-1 and TRBJ1-6; 8 bases map to TRBD1. V was pared by 5 bases and J by 3 bases, with 9 bases of the junction left unmatched. The CDR3 is made up of 17 amino acids. The V gene's germline CDR1 is SGHAT and CDR2 FQDESV (reference sequence). CDR3 sequence reads: CASSLGGTGVYNSPLHF. CDR3 nucleotide sequence: TGTGCCAGCAGCCTAGGCGGGACAGGAGTCTATAATTCACCCCTCCACTTT.

This clone was counted only a few times. The genes are TRBV27 and TRBJ2-3; 9 bases map to TRBD2. Germline CDR1 reads MNHEY; CDR2 reads SMNVEV (reference sequence). The CDR3 loop spans 16 amino acids. V shed 5 bases and J 1 base; nucleotides not matched to a gene: 7. The CDR3 region is CASSHLAGVGTDTQYF. CDR3 DNA: TGTGCCAGCAGTCATTTAGCGGGGGTGGGCACAGATACGCAGTATTTT.

V and J are TRBV19 and TRBJ2-5; 8 nucleotides align to TRBD1. The CDR3 loop spans 13 amino acids. The germline V gene encodes CDR1 LNHDA and CDR2 SQIVND (reference sequence). The J segment lost 9 bases and the V segment lost 3 bases, leaving 6 bases of the junction unmatched. CDR3 amino acids: CASSMTGARAQYF. The CDR3 DNA is TGTGCCAGTAGTATGACAGGGGCGAGGGCCCAGTACTTC. Full variable domain (remainder filled in from reference TRBV19 and TRBJ2-5): DGGITQSPKYLFRKEGQNVTLSCEQNLNHDAMYWYRQDPGQGLRLIYYSQIVNDFQKGDIAEGYSVSREKKESFPLTVTSAQKNPTAFYLCASSMTGARAQYFGPGTRLLVL.

The chain combines TRBV10-3 with TRBJ1-2; 9 bases are a match to TRBD1. J was trimmed by 0 bases and V by 6 bases; bases with no gene match: 2. Germline V gene sequence: CDR1 ENHRY, CDR2 SYGVKD. CDR3 length: 14 residues. The CDR3 DNA follows: TGTGCCATCAGGGGGACAGGGACTAACTATGGCTACACCTTC. Protein product: CAIRGTGTNYGYTF.

The rearrangement joins TRBV7-9 to TRBJ2-3, with TRBD1 matching over 7 bases. The CDR3 length is 13 residues. The trim removed 4 bases at V and 7 bases at J, leaving 5 bases unmatched. Looked up from germline, CDR1 is SEHNR and CDR2 is FQNEAQ (reference sequence). The CDR3 protein is CASSYGTANTQYF. In nucleotides, the CDR3 is TGTGCCAGCAGCTACGGGACAGCAAATACGCAGTATTTT.

CDR3 nucleotides: TGTGCCAGCAGCTCACAGGGAATTTTACGCTACAATGAGCAGTTCTTC. This encodes CASSSQGILRYNEQFF. The chain combines TRBV7-8 with TRBJ2-1; the D gene is possibly TRBD1 (6 bases). The CDR3 length is 16 residues. From germline, CDR1 is SGHVS and CDR2 FQNEAQ. V was cut by 4 bases and J by 3 bases, with 16 bases left in between.

This chain uses TRBV11-3 with TRBJ2-3; 7 nucleotides line up with TRBD1. Germline values: CDR1 SGHNT, CDR2 YENEEA. The V segment lost 1 base and the J segment 1 base; nucleotides outside the gene matches: 5. The CDR3 length is 16 residues. In DNA, the CDR3 is TGTGCCAGCAGCTTAGGAGACAGGGTGGGCACAGATACGCAGTATTTT. It specifies CASSLGDRVGTDTQYF.

The V and J genes are TRBV21-1 and TRBJ1-5; the table's D gene call, TRBD1, was not cross checked with the DNA. TRBV21-1 is listed as a pseudogene. The CDR3 length is 14 residues. The chain's CDR3 is CASTSDRSNQPQHF. The CDR3 DNA sequence: TGTGCCAGCACCTCGGACAGGAGCAATCAGCCCCAGCATTTT.

This chain links TRBV18 with TRBJ1-5, with TRBD1 identical over 10 bases. The CDR3 is 14 amino acids. V trimming: 5 bases; J trimming: 6 bases; junction bases outside the gene matches: 4. In germline, CDR1 is KGHSH, CDR2 LQKENI. The CDR3 loop is CASSADRGSQPQHF. The CDR3 nucleotides are TGTGCCAGCTCAGCGGACAGGGGGAGTCAGCCCCAGCATTTT.

The chain joins TRBV5-1 to TRBJ2-7; a possible D gene is TRBD2 (6 bases). V was cut by 4 bases and J by 9 bases, with 17 bases left in between. Germline V CDR1 and CDR2: SGHRS, YFSETQ. The CDR3 has 13 residues. The CDR3 sequence is CASSIRSSDWQYF. CDR3 nucleotide sequence: TGCGCCAGCAGCATACGATCTAGCGATTGGCAGTACTTC.

With regard to this clone: An end of the junction does not agree with germline; a read error may underlie this. The rearrangement uses TRBV7-9 and TRBJ2-7; no definite D call. The CDR3 runs 11 residues. Germline V gene lookup returns CDR1 SEHNR and CDR2 FQNEAQ (reference sequence). The CDR3 is CSSSSLYEQYF. CDR3 nucleotide sequence: TGTTCCAGCAGTTCCCTCTACGAGCAGTACTTC.

In DNA form, the CDR3 reads TGTGCCAGCAGCCCTCTGGGACAGGGGAAGAACACTGAAGCTTTCTTT. Encoded protein: CASSPLGQGKNTEAFF. V and J are TRBV14 and TRBJ1-1, with 10 bases matching TRBD1. Germline V CDR1 and CDR2: SGHDN, FVKESK. The CDR3 runs to 16 residues. V shed 4 bases, J shed 1 base, and the junction held 6 bases outside the gene matches. Filled out from reference TRBV14 and TRBJ1-1, the complete variable domain reads EAGVTQFPSHSVIEKGQTVTLRCDPISGHDNLYWYRRVMGKEIKFLLHFVKESKQDESGMPNNRFLAERTGGTYSTLKVQPAELEDSGVYFCASSPLGQGKNTEAFFGQGTRLTVV.

The chain couples TRBV29-1 to TRBJ2-7; 8 nucleotides line up with TRBD2. The CDR3 runs 14 residues. The V and J ends lost 6 bases and 4 bases, in that order; junction bases with no gene match: 11. Germline V CDR1 and CDR2: SQVTM, ANQGSEA. CDR3 residues: CSVLKAGGRYEQYF. CDR3 sequence (DNA): TGCAGCGTGCTGAAGGCGGGGGGCAGGTACGAGCAGTACTTC.

For this clone: Distinct nucleotide sequences in the sample also encode this CDR3. V is TRBV4-1 and J is TRBJ2-3; 11 nucleotides line up with TRBD2. The ends lost 4 bases at V and 0 bases at J; junction bases unmatched: 0. The CDR3 covers 15 residues. The V gene's germline CDR1 is MGHRA and CDR2 YSYEKL. CDR3 loop: CASSRTSGSTDTQYF. CDR3 sequence (DNA): TGCGCCAGCAGCCGGACTAGCGGGAGCACAGATACGCAGTATTTT.

V is TRBV5-4 and J is TRBJ1-2, with 10 positions matching TRBD1. Germline lookup yields CDR1 SGHNT and CDR2 YYREEE (reference sequence). V was clipped by 2 bases and J by 5 bases; unmatched bases: 9. CDR3 length: 16 residues. The CDR3 loop is CASSLSLTGGLYGYTF. The CDR3 DNA reads TGTGCCAGCAGCTTAAGTCTGACAGGGGGCTTGTATGGCTACACCTTC. Full variable domain (remainder filled in from reference TRBV5-4 and TRBJ1-2): ETGVTQSPTHLIKTRGQQVTLRCSSQSGHNTVSWYQQALGQGPQFIFQYYREEENGRGNFPPRFSGLQFPNYSSELNVNALELDDSALYLCASSLSLTGGLYGYTFGSGTRLTVV.

J is TRBJ2-5 and V is TRBV5-4; a weak D match, TRBD1 (6 bases). The V and J ends lost 4 bases and 1 base respectively, with 8 bases between them. CDR3 length equals 13 residues. Germline V lookup: CDR1 SGHNT, CDR2 YYREEE (reference sequence). CDR3 sequence (DNA): TGTGCCAGCAGCCGGGACACCCAAGAGACCCAGTACTTC. The encoded protein is CASSRDTQETQYF. Full variable domain (remainder filled in from reference TRBV5-4 and TRBJ2-5): ETGVTQSPTHLIKTRGQQVTLRCSSQSGHNTVSWYQQALGQGPQFIFQYYREEENGRGNFPPRFSGLQFPNYSSELNVNALELDDSALYLCASSRDTQETQYFGPGTRLLVL.